The sequence of this TCR beta chain was determined in a study of blood T cell repertoires in COVID-19. Overall study: Italy, Spain and the United States were the sources of the convalescent and acute COVID-19 samples.

Germline lookup yields CDR1 MNHEY and CDR2 SVGEGT. This CDR3 is 16 amino acids long. V shed 5 bases and J 9 bases; nucleotides not matched to a gene: 14. In the study's own analysis: For nucleated cells, counts were estimated from reference gene primer amplification. The method was immunoSEQ multiplex PCR; TCRdb's version includes in-frame clones alone and lacks a portion of them. V, J and clone size reflect that table, while D and trimming were determined from the DNA. Of around 140,000 clones listed, around 87% are singletons. This TCR came from a man older than 75 with acute or convalescent COVID-19. The sequencing sample was made of peripheral blood. The chain employs TRBV6-2 or TRBV6-3 and TRBJ2-1; the match to TRBD1 covers 9 bases. CDR3 sequence (DNA): TGTGCCAGCAGTAACACCGGGACAGGGTTTCTAGCTGAGCAGTTCTTC. This gives the protein CASSNTGTGFLAEQFF.